This T cell receptor (beta chain) was profiled in a study of relationships among human T cell subsets. Findings and limits, study-wide: Some CD4+CD8+ double-positive cells may remain after bead sorting. Over 55% of CD8+ cytotoxic sequences came from clones with over 100 reads.

Germline V gives CDR1 MNHNY, CDR2 SVGAGI (reference sequence). The CDR3 loop spans 15 amino acids. With 4 bases clipped from V and 4 bases from J, the junction kept 8 bases outside the gene matches. TCR alpha and beta CDR3s were amplified from mRNA by semiquantitative ARM-PCR. Exponential amplification used communal superprimers after tagged nested gene-specific primers in ARM-PCR. In TCRdb, the multiplex PCR reads were re-called with MiXCR into one record per CDR3 protein. The repertoire holds about 14,000 distinct CDR3 sequences, 50% to 75% seen once, with 2.1% in the top ten. CD4+CD25+ regulatory T cells came from anti-CD25 bead selection of positively selected CD4+ cells. As regards this clonotype: What it binds is unknown.

The rearrangement joins TRBV6-6 to TRBJ1-1, with 8 bases identical to TRBD1. This TCR was sampled from a man in his forties in good health. The specimen sequenced was Tregs sorted from blood. CDR3 residues: CASSSQQGDFTEAFF. Here the CDR3 DNA reads TGTGCCAGCAGTTCCCAACAGGGGGATTTCACTGAAGCTTTCTTT.